The present T cell receptor (beta chain) was sequenced within a study of T cells in Graves' hyperthyroidism and ophthalmopathy. Whole-study findings and limits: Ophthalmopathy and stable hyperthyroidism were separated by a 13 V-J model. The model forecast ophthalmopathy, anticipating it by a median around 6.5 months before onset. Most thyroid-expanded clonotypes above 0.001 were also found in blood.

Clinical symptoms, serum thyroxine and TRAb, thyroid ultrasound and orbital computed tomography together formed the diagnostic basis. RNA transcripts served as the template for amplifying TCR beta CDR3 regions. A set of HTBI primers served as the primers for a first-round RT-PCR of the TCR CDR3. MiXCR, applied by TCRdb to the multiplex PCR reads, yields one record per CDR3 protein. The sample includes a few hundred thousand distinct CDR3 sequences, around 43% seen only once; the top ten take about 40%. The V gene lost 0 bases and the J gene lost 8 bases, with 11 bases spanning the gap. CDR1 is SGHRS and CDR2 is YFSETQ in the germline V gene. The CDR3 covers 13 residues. On this clonotype: The target antigen is unknown.

Input material: peripheral blood or thyroid tissue (not recorded which). The sequence came from an adult woman with Graves' disease, either hyperthyroidism or ophthalmopathy (not recorded which). The chain combines TRBV5-1 with TRBJ1-1; tentative D call: TRBD1 (5 bases). The CDR3 DNA is TGCGCCAGCAGCTTGGACAGGCCACTCGAAGCTTTCTTT. Translated, it gives CASSLDRPLEAFF. Complete variable domain (other parts from reference TRBV5-1 and TRBJ1-1): KAGVTQTPRYLIKTRGQQVTLSCSPISGHRSVSWYQQTPGQGLQFLFEYFSETQRNKGNFPGRFSGRQFSNSRSEMNVSTLELGDSALYLCASSLDRPLEAFFGQGTRLTVV.